Each of the 14 T cell receptor beta chains below was sequenced from the same sample in a study of response to subunit inactivated influenza vaccine. MiXCR, run by TCRdb on the RT-PCR reads, gives a single entry per CDR3 protein. The sample lists approximately 300,000 distinct CDR3 sequences, approximately 20% seen once, with 10% in the top ten. The sequencing here drew on PBMCs from blood, taken about 20 months after vaccination. The receptors shown here come from a man aged 45-69 years who received an inactivated influenza vaccine.

The V call is TRBV7-9, the J call TRBJ1-5, with D unresolved. CDR1 and CDR2 from the germline V gene are SEHNR and FQNEAQ (reference sequence). This CDR3 has 14 amino acids. Trimming pared 5 bases from V and 3 bases from J, leaving 11 bases between. The chain's CDR3 is CASSPVAVNQPQHF. CDR3 sequence (DNA): TGTGCCAGCAGCCCGGTGGCAGTCAATCAGCCCCAGCATTTT. Filled out from reference TRBV7-9 and TRBJ1-5, the complete variable domain reads DTGVSQNPRHKITKRGQNVTFRCDPISEHNRLYWYRQTLGQGPEFLTYFQNEAQLEKSRLLSDRFSAERPKGSFSTLEIQRTEQGDSAMYLCASSPVAVNQPQHFGDGTRLSIL.

In this sample, this clonotype turned up many times. This sequence joins TRBV9 and TRBJ1-2; D not certain. This CDR3 is built from 15 residues. Trimming removed 4 bases from V and 3 bases from J, with 16 bases in between. Germline V gives CDR1 SGDLS, CDR2 YYNGEE. CDR3 loop: CASSPLGGIDYGYTF. CDR3 in DNA: TGTGCCAGCAGCCCACTTGGTGGGATCGACTATGGCTACACCTTC.

The chain employs TRBV6-1 and TRBJ1-5, with D hard to call. This CDR3 has 13 amino acids. Looked up from germline, CDR1 is MNHNS and CDR2 is SASEGT. Between the trimmed V and J ends, which lost 4 bases and 4 bases, there was a span of 8 bases. DNA for the CDR3: TGTGCCAGCAGTGTTTCAGATAATCAGCCCCAGCATTTT. It is translated as CASSVSDNQPQHF.

This clonotype was detected a few times. J is TRBJ1-1 and V is TRBV15, with a weak D call TRBD1 (5 bases). V was trimmed by 8 bases and J by 1 base, leaving 14 bases between them. The CDR3 has 14 amino acids. Germline V gives CDR1 LNHNV, CDR2 YYDKDF (reference sequence). The CDR3 sequence: CATHPMGPNTEAFF. CDR3 in DNA: TGTGCCACCCACCCTATGGGGCCGAACACTGAAGCTTTCTTT.

V gene TRBV2 combines with J gene TRBJ2-2, with 10 bases identical to TRBD1. V trimming: 5 bases; J trimming: 6 bases; junction bases outside the gene matches: 9. The germline V gene has CDR1 SNHLY and CDR2 FYNNEI. The CDR3 is made up of 16 amino acids. CDR3 sequence: CASSWTGTGVAGELFF. DNA of the CDR3: TGTGCCAGCAGTTGGACCGGGACAGGGGTCGCCGGGGAGCTGTTTTTT.

This clonotype turned up a few times. The chain recombines TRBV6-2 or TRBV6-3 with TRBJ2-7; 10 bases are shared with TRBD2. CDR1 and CDR2 (germline): MNHEY, SVGEGT. The CDR3 spans 14 residues. Losses at the gene ends were 5 bases for V and 3 bases for J; bases not matched to a gene: 4. CDR3: CASSRTSGIYEQYF. Written as DNA, the CDR3 is TGTGCCAGCAGTCGGACTAGCGGAATCTACGAGCAGTACTTC.

This clonotype has more than one count but fewer than ten. The rearrangement links TRBV5-1 to TRBJ1-1, with 8 bases that match TRBD1. The trim removed 0 bases at V and 1 base at J, leaving 2 bases unmatched. Per germline, CDR1 SGHRS and CDR2 YFSETQ. This CDR3 comprises 15 residues. DNA for the CDR3: TGCGCCAGCAGCTTGGGGGACAGGAAGAACACTGAAGCTTTCTTT. This translates into CASSLGDRKNTEAFF.

This clonotype was observed at least ten times. V usage is TRBV5-1 and J usage is TRBJ2-3; tentative D call: TRBD2 (6 bases). Trimming pared 0 bases from V and 6 bases from J, leaving 11 bases between. Germline V gene lookup returns CDR1 SGHRS and CDR2 YFSETQ. CDR3 length: 14 amino acids. CDR3 DNA: TGCGCCAGCAGCTTGGGGACTACGCGGGATACGCAGTATTTT. It codes for CASSLGTTRDTQYF.

This chain connects TRBV27 to TRBJ2-5; D uncertain. Germline loops: CDR1 MNHEY, CDR2 SMNVEV (reference sequence). The CDR3 has 13 amino acids. Trimming took 7 bases from V and 2 from J, leaving 11 bases between them. CDR3 residues: CASKARTQETQYF. The CDR3 nucleotides read TGTGCCAGCAAGGCTAGAACACAAGAGACCCAGTACTTC.

This clonotype was counted only a few times. The gene calls are TRBV7-9 and TRBJ1-5, with D perhaps matching TRBD1 (6 bases). Germline CDR1 reads SEHNR; CDR2 reads FQNEAQ (reference sequence). The CDR3 has 14 residues. V was trimmed by 1 base and J by 6 bases, leaving 10 bases between them. Here the CDR3 DNA reads TGTGCCAGCAGCTTAGATGGGGGGCCTCAGCCCCAGCATTTT. Its protein product is CASSLDGGPQPQHF.

The chain joins TRBV12-3 or TRBV12-4 to TRBJ2-3; tentatively, D is TRBD2 (6 bases). The CDR3 spans 16 residues. Trimming left V 2 bases short and J 6 bases short, with 18 bases between. In nucleotides, the CDR3 is TGTGCCAGCAGTTTACGCGGGGCAAAACGACGGGATACGCAGTATTTT. Translated: CASSLRGAKRRDTQYF.

This clonotype was seen more than once but under ten times. J is TRBJ1-4 and V is TRBV3-1, with 9 bases aligning to TRBD1. The CDR3 is 18 amino acids. Germline values: CDR1 LGHDT, CDR2 YNNKEL (reference sequence). The trim removed 2 bases at V and 8 bases at J, leaving 15 bases unmatched. In nucleotides, the CDR3 is TGTGCCAGCAGCCAATCCCCTTCCAACAGGGGGCGCCGGGAAAAACTGTTTTTT. This encodes CASSQSPSNRGRREKLFF.

V and J are TRBV25-1 and TRBJ1-1; D ambiguous. V dropped 4 bases and J dropped 5 bases, with 8 bases sitting between them. Germline CDR1 MGHDK, CDR2 SYGVNS. This CDR3 has 12 amino acids. CDR3 region: CASSALGTEAFF. The CDR3 DNA follows: TGTGCCAGCAGTGCCCTGGGAACTGAAGCTTTCTTT.

This clonotype was counted a few times. This rearrangement joins TRBV5-1 to TRBJ2-3, with TRBD2 identical over 13 bases. Unmatched junction bases numbered 4, after V lost 4 bases and J lost 2 bases. Germline-derived CDR1 and CDR2 are SGHRS and YFSETQ. The CDR3 runs to 16 residues. The CDR3 nucleotides are TGCGCCAGCAGCCCGGGGACTAGCGGGACCACAGATACGCAGTATTTT. This gives the protein CASSPGTSGTTDTQYF.